Below are 21 T cell receptor beta chains sequenced from a single sample in a study of CD8 T cells in Susac syndrome. Reverse transcription of about 0.45 to 1 ug RNA was carried out with random hexamers. MiXCR, run by TCRdb on the immunoSEQ multiplex PCR reads, gives a single entry per CDR3 protein. The top ten hold 0.11% of the sample, which has about 280,000 distinct CDR3 sequences, approximately 84% seen once. Input material: CD8+ T cells from PBMCs. The receptors originated from a human donor with multiple sclerosis.

The J gene is TRBJ2-1, the V gene TRBV9; a possible D gene is TRBD2 (5 bases). The CDR3 has 14 residues. V was cut by 0 bases and J by 4 bases, with 8 bases left in between. Germline V CDR1 and CDR2: SGDLS, YYNGEE. Here the CDR3 reads CASSVGRRYNEQFF. The CDR3 DNA reads TGTGCCAGCAGCGTAGGGAGGAGATACAATGAGCAGTTCTTC. The full variable domain, with the rest looked up from reference TRBV9 and TRBJ2-1, is DSGVTQTPKHLITATGQRVTLRCSPRSGDLSVYWYQQSLDQGLQFLIQYYNGEERAKGNILERFSAQQFPDLHSELNLSSLELGDSALYFCASSVGRRYNEQFFGPGTRLTVL.

The rearrangement uses TRBV7-9 and TRBJ2-1; D is possibly TRBD2 (5 bases). CDR1 is SEHNR and CDR2 is FQNEAQ in the germline V gene (reference sequence). Trimming cost V 3 bases and J 7 bases, with 13 bases left between them. The CDR3 has 14 residues. The CDR3 loop is CASSLRVMGNEQFF. CDR3 DNA sequence: TGTGCCAGCAGCTTGAGGGTAATGGGGAATGAGCAGTTCTTC.

The rearrangement uses TRBV13 and TRBJ2-7, with a possible D match to TRBD2 (6 bases). The CDR3 is made up of 13 amino acids. Per the germline V gene, CDR1 is PRHDT and CDR2 is FYEKMQ (reference sequence). V lost 5 bases, J lost 2 bases, and 10 bases lay in between. The DNA of the CDR3 is TGTGCCAGCAGCGGCGGGGATACCTACGAGCAGTACTTC. Protein product: CASSGGDTYEQYF.

The chain employs TRBV7-9 and TRBJ1-2, with D unresolved. Trimming pared 5 bases from V and 1 base from J, leaving 20 bases between. In germline, CDR1 is SEHNR, CDR2 FQNEAQ (reference sequence). This CDR3 has 17 residues. The DNA for the CDR3 is TGTGCCAGCAGCCCCTCGGGAGCGAAGAATTTTAACTATGGCTACACCTTC. It specifies CASSPSGAKNFNYGYTF.

The chain uses TRBV7-9 and TRBJ1-2; D remains ambiguous. Trimming took off 0 bases at V and 4 bases at J, with 9 bases between the two ends. The CDR3 has 14 residues. Per the germline V gene, CDR1 is SEHNR and CDR2 is FQNEAQ (reference sequence). CDR3 DNA: TGTGCCAGCAGCTTAGCGGGCAACAGCTATGGCTACACCTTC. Translation: CASSLAGNSYGYTF.

The rearrangement uses TRBV2 and TRBJ2-7, with D perhaps TRBD1 (6 bases). V shed 6 bases and J shed 6 bases, with 12 bases lying between them. This CDR3 spans 12 amino acids. Per germline, CDR1 SNHLY and CDR2 FYNNEI. The CDR3 loop reads CASRQGTGEQYF. The CDR3 DNA sequence: TGTGCCAGCAGACAGGGTACGGGCGAGCAGTACTTC.

The genes are TRBV27 and TRBJ2-1; D is possibly TRBD1 (5 bases). The V and J ends lost 7 bases and 0 bases respectively, with 10 bases between them. From germline, CDR1 is MNHEY and CDR2 SMNVEV (reference sequence). This CDR3 comprises 14 residues. CDR3 coding DNA: TGTGCCAGCATGCAAGGGGCCTCCTACAATGAGCAGTTCTTC. Amino acid sequence: CASMQGASYNEQFF.

The CDR3 spells CASPSGESAYEQYF. The CDR3 bases are TGTGCCAGCCCCTCGGGGGAGTCCGCCTACGAGCAGTACTTC. The V gene is TRBV12-3 or TRBV12-4, the J gene TRBJ2-7, with a tentative D call TRBD2 (6 bases). This CDR3 has 14 residues. V was pared by 8 bases and J by 2 bases, with 16 bases between.

The chain has TRBV6-1 and TRBJ1-5; no clear D. The germline V gene has CDR1 MNHNS and CDR2 SASEGT. The CDR3 sequence is 14 residues long. The germline V and J ends were trimmed by 2 bases and 5 bases, with 10 bases remaining between them. CDR3 in amino acids: CASSEPRPYQPQHF. CDR3 bases: TGTGCCAGCAGTGAACCGCGGCCGTATCAGCCCCAGCATTTT.

The genes are TRBV5-6 and TRBJ2-1, with D maybe TRBD2 (6 bases). The CDR3 has 18 residues. V was pared by 4 bases and J by 0 bases, with 20 bases between. Germline assignment: CDR1 SGHDT and CDR2 YYEEEE. The CDR3 loop is CASSLQGGDLSSYNEQFF. The CDR3, as DNA: TGTGCCAGCAGCCTCCAGGGAGGTGACTTGAGCTCCTACAATGAGCAGTTCTTC.

The chain couples TRBV3-1 to TRBJ2-1; 11 nucleotides agree with TRBD2. The V segment lost 6 bases and the J segment 8 bases; nucleotides outside the gene matches: 6. Looked up from germline, CDR1 is LGHDT and CDR2 is YNNKEL (reference sequence). The CDR3 is made up of 14 amino acids. The CDR3 region has the DNA TGTGCCAGCAGTCGTAGCGGGAGGGTGGATGAGCAGTTCTTC. As protein: CASSRSGRVDEQFF.

This rearrangement joins TRBV27 to TRBJ2-2; a weak D match, TRBD1 (6 bases). V was pared by 5 bases and J by 7 bases, with 17 bases between. This CDR3 region has 15 residues. Germline V gene sequence: CDR1 MNHEY, CDR2 SMNVEV (reference sequence). DNA for the CDR3: TGTGCCAGCAGTCCGAGATACAGGGCGAGCGGGGAGCTGTTTTTT. Its protein product is CASSPRYRASGELFF.

The chain couples TRBV7-9 to TRBJ2-3; D might be TRBD2 (6 bases). This CDR3 has 16 residues. V lost 5 bases and J 3 bases, leaving 18 bases between the germline ends. Per the germline V gene, CDR1 is SEHNR and CDR2 is FQNEAQ (reference sequence). As DNA, the CDR3 is TGTGCCAGCAGCCCAGCTAACGGCGGGACTACAGATACGCAGTATTTT. As protein: CASSPANGGTTDTQYF.

J is TRBJ1-5 and V is TRBV27, with D possibly TRBD1 on 5 matching bases. The CDR3 covers 14 residues. V was pared by 4 bases and J by 9 bases, with 16 bases between. The germline V gene encodes CDR1 MNHEY and CDR2 SMNVEV (reference sequence). The CDR3 protein is CASSSNHFGGPQHF. DNA for the CDR3: TGTGCCAGCAGTTCGAACCACTTCGGGGGGCCCCAGCATTTT.

The CDR3, as DNA: TGTGCCAGCAGCCTAGGACAGGGGGCCGGGGAGCTGTTTTTT. Protein product: CASSLGQGAGELFF. This chain joins TRBV7-9 and TRBJ2-2; 10 bases align to TRBD1. The CDR3 totals 14 residues. Germline CDR1 reads SEHNR; CDR2 reads FQNEAQ (reference sequence). V shed 5 bases, J shed 6 bases, and the junction held 3 bases outside the gene matches.

This chain uses TRBV11-1 with TRBJ2-3; D is unresolved. Deletions cut 5 bases from V and 4 bases from J, with 13 bases between. CDR3 length: 14 residues. Per the germline V gene, CDR1 is SGHAT and CDR2 is FQDESV (reference sequence). CDR3 region: CASSPVLGADTQYF. CDR3 coding DNA: TGTGCCAGCAGCCCCGTCCTTGGGGCAGATACGCAGTATTTT.

The chain uses TRBV29-1 and TRBJ1-5; 9 bases are shared with TRBD1. Trimming removed 4 bases from V and 8 bases from J; junction bases left unmatched: 9. The CDR3 is 14 residues long. Per the germline V gene, CDR1 is SQVTM and CDR2 is ANQGSEA. The CDR3 coding sequence is TGCAGCGTTGTTAGACAGGGGGAAATGAAGCCCCAGCATTTT. Translating it yields CSVVRQGEMKPQHF.

The rearrangement joins TRBV6-1 to TRBJ2-2; possibly TRBD1 or TRBD2 for D (5 bases each). Trimming stripped 11 bases from V and 2 bases from J, with 18 bases between. The CDR3 length is 15 residues. Germline V CDR1 and CDR2: MNHNS, SASEGT. The CDR3 here is CAGAGAPLNTGELFF. The CDR3 region has the DNA TGTGCCGGGGCCGGGGCCCCTTTAAACACCGGGGAGCTGTTTTTT.

This chain connects TRBV23-1 to TRBJ2-1; possibly TRBD1 for D (5 bases). TRBV23-1 is an ORF, with its function uncertain. The CDR3 is made up of 16 amino acids. Trimming left V 1 base short and J 2 bases short, with 12 bases between. The CDR3 coding sequence is TGCGCCAGCAGTCAATGCGACAGTACCGCCTACAATGAGCAGTTCTTC. Amino acid sequence: CASSQCDSTAYNEQFF.

The V and J genes are TRBV29-1 and TRBJ2-1, with 13 bases that match TRBD2. Germline values: CDR1 SQVTM, CDR2 ANQGSEA. Trimming at V came to 6 bases and at J to 0 bases, leaving 11 bases not matched to a gene. The CDR3 covers 18 residues. For the CDR3, the DNA is TGCAGCGTGGAGGGACTAGCGGGACCTCCTAGCTCCTACAATGAGCAGTTCTTC. Its translation: CSVEGLAGPPSSYNEQFF.

This chain connects TRBV12-3 or TRBV12-4 to TRBJ2-7; D gene uncertain. Trimming took off 2 bases at V and 5 bases at J, with 13 bases between the two ends. CDR3 length equals 14 residues. The CDR3 DNA sequence: TGTGCCAGCAGTTTAAGGTCGTCCGGGCACGAGCAGTACTTC. The encoded protein is CASSLRSSGHEQYF.